This entry lists 18 T cell receptor beta chains sequenced from one sample in a study of T cell responses to AZD1222 COVID-19 vaccine. The data were produced by immunoSEQ multiplex PCR, yet TCRdb's version contains in-frame clones alone and is incomplete. This sample has 100,000 or so clones, with roughly 89% found just once. This specimen was peripheral blood, taken on day 0 of AZD1222 vaccination. The receptors derive from an adult in good health.

This clone was seen a single time. V usage is TRBV5-1 and J usage is TRBJ2-5; TRBD2 might be the D (5 bases). Trimming shortened V by 4 bases and J by 3 bases, and 19 bases separated the two germline ends. The CDR3 runs to 16 residues. Germline CDR1 and CDR2: SGHRS and YFSETQ. The CDR3 here is CASSPLGTGYKETQYF. CDR3 nucleotide sequence: TGCGCCAGCAGCCCCCTTGGTACGGGGTACAAAGAGACCCAGTACTTC.

The CDR3 protein is CASSQDGAGNTGELFF. CDR3 nucleotide sequence: TGTGCCAGCAGCCAAGACGGGGCGGGGAACACCGGGGAGCTGTTTTTT. V gene TRBV4-2 combines with J gene TRBJ2-2, with D perhaps assigned TRBD1 or TRBD2 (5 bases each). Germline loops: CDR1 LGHNA, CDR2 YNFKEQ. Trimming removed 0 bases at V and 1 base at J, with 9 bases between. This CDR3 has 16 amino acids.

The rearrangement uses TRBV7-5 and TRBJ2-7; the table's D gene call, TRBD1, was not cross checked with the DNA. TRBV7-5 is a recognized pseudogene. CDR3 length equals 16 residues. The CDR3 sequence is CARSLGGPLRLYEQYF. The CDR3 bases are TGTGCCAGAAGCTTAGGGGGCCCACTTAGACTCTACGAGCAGTACTTC.

The gene calls are TRBV2 and TRBJ2-5, with TRBD1 matching over 9 bases. In germline, CDR1 is SNHLY, CDR2 FYNNEI. J lost 5 bases, V lost 5 bases, and 9 bases had no gene match. The CDR3 sequence is 15 residues long. The CDR3 loop reads CASSPDRGLLETQYF. CDR3 nucleotide sequence: TGTGCCAGCAGTCCGGACAGGGGTCTCCTTGAGACCCAGTACTTC.

The rearrangement links TRBV12-3 or TRBV12-4 to TRBJ1-4; D gene unclear. Trimming took 8 bases from V and 5 from J, leaving 6 bases between them. The CDR3 sequence is 11 residues long. CDR3: CASGLNEKLFF. The CDR3 region has the DNA TGTGCCAGCGGATTGAATGAAAAACTGTTTTTT.

J is TRBJ1-1 and V is TRBV11-2, with 9 bases fitting TRBD1. CDR1 is SGHAT and CDR2 is FQNNGV in the germline V gene. The junction had 5 bases not matched to a gene; V was cut back by 5 bases and J by 1 base. The CDR3 length is 15 residues. The CDR3 DNA is TGTGCCAGCAGCCCGTGGACAGGGGAGAACACTGAAGCTTTCTTT. Translation gives CASSPWTGENTEAFF.

The genes are TRBV3-1 (or the pseudogene TRBV3-2) and TRBJ1-3, with 7 bases identical to TRBD1. Germline-derived CDR1 and CDR2 are LGHDT and YNNKEL (reference sequence). Germline trimming cut 5 bases from V and 3 bases from J; bases unmatched to any gene: 4. This CDR3 is built from 14 residues. CDR3: CASSFTGDGNTIYF. The CDR3 region has the DNA TGTGCCAGCAGCTTCACAGGGGATGGAAACACCATATATTTT.

The CDR3 sequence: CATSDPRVGAPSTDTQYF. The CDR3 nucleotides are TGTGCCACCAGTGATCCGCGGGTTGGAGCGCCGAGCACAGATACGCAGTATTTT. The rearrangement uses TRBV24-1 and TRBJ2-3, with a tentative D call TRBD2 (5 bases). The CDR3 is 18 amino acids. Germline CDR1 KGHDR, CDR2 SFDVKD. V gave up 3 bases and J gave up 0 bases, with 18 bases separating them.

A few counts support this clone. One junction end does not reproduce the germline sequence, and a read error may be involved. The same CDR3 arises from other DNA sequences in this sample as well. The chain joins TRBV7-7 to TRBJ1-1; TRBD1 agrees at 9 bases. The CDR3 is made up of 13 amino acids. CDR1 and CDR2 from the germline V gene are SSHAT and FNYEAQ (reference sequence). The CDR3 here is CASSLDRGTEAFF. In DNA form, the CDR3 reads TGTGCTAGCAGCTTAGACAGGGGGACTGAAGCTTTCTTT. Looking up the rest from reference TRBV7-7 and TRBJ1-1 gives the full variable domain: GAGVSQSPRYKVTKRGQDVTLRCDPISSHATLYWYQQALGQGPEFLTYFNYEAQPDKSGLPSDRFSAERPEGSISTLTIQRTEQRDSAMYRCASSLDRGTEAFFGQGTRLTVV.

The chain combines TRBV18 with TRBJ1-1; D possibly corresponds to TRBD1 (6 bases). Germline V gene sequence: CDR1 KGHSH, CDR2 LQKENI. CDR3 length: 16 residues. V gave up 6 bases and J gave up 0 bases, with 17 bases separating them. CDR3 nucleotide sequence: TGTGCCAGCTCTCTCCTTCAGGGGACCATGAACACTGAAGCTTTCTTT. Its protein is CASSLLQGTMNTEAFF.

The V gene is TRBV6-5, the J gene TRBJ1-1; 7 nucleotides align to TRBD1. This CDR3 is 16 amino acids long. The trim removed 0 bases at V and 10 bases at J, leaving 14 bases unmatched. From germline, CDR1 is MNHEY and CDR2 SVGAGI. The CDR3 loop reads CASSYSKGAGYMGAFF. DNA of the CDR3: TGTGCCAGCAGTTACTCGAAGGGGGCCGGGTACATGGGAGCTTTCTTT.

This sequence joins TRBV2 and TRBJ2-5; 7 positions agree with TRBD2. J gave up 1 base and V 10 bases, and 6 bases lay outside the gene matches. Germline CDR1 is SNHLY and CDR2 is FYNNEI. The CDR3 is 13 residues long. CDR3 sequence (DNA): TGTGCCACCCGTAGGACTAGCCAAGAGACCCAGTACTTC. Its translation: CATRRTSQETQYF.

The chain uses TRBV6-5 and TRBJ1-5; no reliable D call. CDR1 and CDR2 (germline): MNHEY, SVGAGI. Between the trimmed V and J ends, which lost 2 bases and 7 bases, there was a span of 9 bases. This CDR3 is built from 13 residues. The CDR3: CASSYGERQPQHF. CDR3 bases: TGTGCCAGCAGTTACGGGGAGCGCCAGCCCCAGCATTTT.

This clone came up once. This sequence joins TRBV29-1 and TRBJ1-1; D is unclear. Germline V gene data show CDR1 as SQVTM and CDR2 as ANQGSEA. Trimming left V 7 bases short and J 5 bases short, with 8 bases between. CDR3 size: 10 residues. CDR3 DNA sequence: TGCAGCGCAACACAGACTGAAGCTTTCTTT. Protein sequence: CSATQTEAFF.

The chain's CDR3 is CSASGVGARYNEQFF. The CDR3, as DNA: TGCAGTGCTAGTGGGGTGGGGGCCCGATACAATGAGCAGTTCTTC. The chain joins TRBV20-1 to TRBJ2-1; perhaps TRBD1 as D (6 bases). CDR1 and CDR2 (germline): DFQATT, SNEGSKA (reference sequence). V lost 3 bases and J lost 4, with 16 bases in between. The CDR3 is 15 amino acids.

The V and J genes are TRBV5-1 and TRBJ1-6; 7 bases are shared with TRBD1. J lost 8 bases, V lost 4 bases, and 9 bases had no gene match. Germline V CDR1 and CDR2: SGHRS, YFSETQ. CDR3 length: 15 amino acids. CDR3 amino acids: CASSRKDRADSPLHF. The CDR3, as DNA: TGCGCCAGCAGCAGAAAAGACAGGGCGGATTCACCCCTCCACTTT.

The chain combines TRBV4-3 with TRBJ2-3; D may be TRBD1 (5 bases). V was cut by 0 bases and J by 4 bases, with 11 bases left in between. The CDR3 has 15 amino acids. Germline V lookup: CDR1 LGHNA, CDR2 YSLEER. The CDR3, as DNA: TGCGCCAGCAGCCAAGAGTGGCAGGGCCCAGATACGCAGTATTTT. It yields the protein CASSQEWQGPDTQYF.

The chain carries TRBV11-2 and TRBJ2-2; the D call may be TRBD1 or TRBD2 (5 bases each). Trimming removed 8 bases from V and 4 bases from J, with 14 bases in between. This CDR3 spans 14 amino acids. Per germline, CDR1 SGHAT and CDR2 FQNNGV. For the CDR3, the DNA is TGTGCCAGCTGCGACGTGAGGGGCACCGGGGAGCTGTTTTTT. It encodes CASCDVRGTGELFF.